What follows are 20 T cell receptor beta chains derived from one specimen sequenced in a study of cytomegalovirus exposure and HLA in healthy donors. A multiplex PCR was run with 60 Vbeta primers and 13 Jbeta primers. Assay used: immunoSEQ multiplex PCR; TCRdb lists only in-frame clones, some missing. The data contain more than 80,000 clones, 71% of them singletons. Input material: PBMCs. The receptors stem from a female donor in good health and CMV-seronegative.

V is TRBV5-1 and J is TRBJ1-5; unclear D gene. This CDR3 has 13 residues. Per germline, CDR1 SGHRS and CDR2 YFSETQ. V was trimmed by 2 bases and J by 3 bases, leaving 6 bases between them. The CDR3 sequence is CASSFGVNQPQHF. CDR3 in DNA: TGCGCCAGCAGCTTCGGGGTCAATCAGCCCCAGCATTTT.

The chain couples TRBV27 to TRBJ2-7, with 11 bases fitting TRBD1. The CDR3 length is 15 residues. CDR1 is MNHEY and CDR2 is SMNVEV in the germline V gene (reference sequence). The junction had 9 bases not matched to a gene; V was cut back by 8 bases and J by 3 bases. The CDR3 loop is CASLPGQGAFYEQYF. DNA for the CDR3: TGTGCCAGCCTCCCCGGACAGGGGGCTTTCTACGAGCAGTACTTC.

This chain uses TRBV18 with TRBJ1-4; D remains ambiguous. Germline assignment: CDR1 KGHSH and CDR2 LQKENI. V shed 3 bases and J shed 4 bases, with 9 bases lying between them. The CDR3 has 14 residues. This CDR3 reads CASSPLSHNEKLFF. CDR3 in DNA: TGTGCCAGCTCACCCCTATCCCATAATGAAAAACTGTTTTTT.

The CDR3 bases are TGTGCCAGCAGTCCCCTAGGAGCGGGAGTGAACACCGGGGAGCTGTTTTTT. Protein product: CASSPLGAGVNTGELFF. The chain links TRBV28 to TRBJ2-2; 8 nucleotides line up with TRBD2. The CDR3 is 17 residues long. V was clipped by 5 bases and J by 1 base; unmatched bases: 9. Germline assignment: CDR1 MDHEN and CDR2 SYDVKM.

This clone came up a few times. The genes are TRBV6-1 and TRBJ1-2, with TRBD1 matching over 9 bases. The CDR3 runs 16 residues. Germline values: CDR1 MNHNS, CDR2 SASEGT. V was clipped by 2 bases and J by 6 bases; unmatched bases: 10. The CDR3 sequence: CASSERTTGTGNGYTF. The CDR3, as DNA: TGTGCCAGCAGTGAACGCACAACTGGGACAGGGAATGGCTACACCTTC.

The CDR3 DNA follows: TGTGCCAGCAGTTACGCGGGACGCCCACCCGGCGAGCAGTACTTC. Encoded protein: CASSYAGRPPGEQYF. The J gene is TRBJ2-7, the V gene TRBV6-5; D might be TRBD2 (6 bases). Germline assignment: CDR1 MNHEY and CDR2 SVGAGI. The CDR3 consists of 15 residues. Trimming removed 2 bases from V and 6 bases from J, with 17 bases in between.

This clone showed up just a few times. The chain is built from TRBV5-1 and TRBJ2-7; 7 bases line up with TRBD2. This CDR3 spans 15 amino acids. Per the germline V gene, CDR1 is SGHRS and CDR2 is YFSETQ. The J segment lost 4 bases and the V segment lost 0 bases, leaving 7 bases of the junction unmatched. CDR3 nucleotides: TGCGCCAGCAGCTTGGCTGCGGGGGTAGTGTACGAGCAGTACTTC. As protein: CASSLAAGVVYEQYF.

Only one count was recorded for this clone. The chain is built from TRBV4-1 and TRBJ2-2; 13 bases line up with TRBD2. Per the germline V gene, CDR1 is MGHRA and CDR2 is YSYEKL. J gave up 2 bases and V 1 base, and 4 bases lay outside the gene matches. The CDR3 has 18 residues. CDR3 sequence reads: CASSQAGLAGVNTGELFF. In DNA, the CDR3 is TGCGCCAGCAGCCAAGCCGGACTAGCGGGAGTAAACACCGGGGAGCTGTTTTTT.

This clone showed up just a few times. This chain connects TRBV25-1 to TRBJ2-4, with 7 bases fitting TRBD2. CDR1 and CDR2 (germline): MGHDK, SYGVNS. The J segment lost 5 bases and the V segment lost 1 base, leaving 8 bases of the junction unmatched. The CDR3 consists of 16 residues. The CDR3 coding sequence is TGTGCCAGCAGTGAATTGACGGGAGGAAGACAAAACATTCAGTACTTC. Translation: CASSELTGGRQNIQYF.

The CDR3 DNA sequence: TGTGCCAGCAGCCCCTCTCTGGACGGAGGCATTCAGTACTTC. Its translation: CASSPSLDGGIQYF. The chain recombines TRBV5-4 with TRBJ2-4; weak D call: TRBD2 (5 bases). The CDR3 is 14 residues long. Germline CDR1 reads SGHNT; CDR2 reads YYREEE (reference sequence). The germline V and J ends were trimmed by 4 bases and 9 bases, with 17 bases remaining between them.

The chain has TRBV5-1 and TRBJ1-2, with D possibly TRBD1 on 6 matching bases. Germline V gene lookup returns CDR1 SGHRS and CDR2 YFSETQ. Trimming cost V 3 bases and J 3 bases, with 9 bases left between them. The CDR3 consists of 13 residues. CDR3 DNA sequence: TGCGCCAGCAGCTCGGACAGTTACTATGGCTACACCTTC. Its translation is CASSSDSYYGYTF.

CDR3 amino acids: CASSLVGGTYEQYF. CDR3 DNA sequence: TGTGCCAGCAGCTTAGTGGGGGGAACCTACGAGCAGTACTTC. The chain combines TRBV7-3 with TRBJ2-7; D is possibly TRBD2 (6 bases). There are 14 residues in the CDR3. Between the trimmed V and J ends, which lost 2 bases and 2 bases, there was a span of 10 bases. The V gene's germline CDR1 is SGHTA and CDR2 FQGTGA.

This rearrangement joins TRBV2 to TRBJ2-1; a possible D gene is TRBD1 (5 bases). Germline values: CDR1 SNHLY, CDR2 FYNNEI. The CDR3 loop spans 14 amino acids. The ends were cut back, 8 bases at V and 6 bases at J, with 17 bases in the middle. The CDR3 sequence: CASEGQPTPNEQFF. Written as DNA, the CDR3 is TGTGCCAGCGAAGGACAACCAACCCCCAATGAGCAGTTCTTC.

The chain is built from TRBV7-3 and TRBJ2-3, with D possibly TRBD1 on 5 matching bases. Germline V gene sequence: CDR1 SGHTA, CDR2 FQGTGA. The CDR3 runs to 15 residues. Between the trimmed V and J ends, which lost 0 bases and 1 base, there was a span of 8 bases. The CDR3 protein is CASSLTGQRTDTQYF. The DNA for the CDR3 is TGTGCCAGCAGCTTAACGGGGCAGCGCACAGATACGCAGTATTTT.

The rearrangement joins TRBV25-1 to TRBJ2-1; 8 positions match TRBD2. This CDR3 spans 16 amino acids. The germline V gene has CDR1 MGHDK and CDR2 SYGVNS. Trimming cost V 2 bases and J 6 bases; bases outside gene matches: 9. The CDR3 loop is CASSEGKRELRNEQFF. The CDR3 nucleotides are TGTGCCAGCAGTGAAGGCAAGCGGGAGCTTCGCAATGAGCAGTTCTTC.

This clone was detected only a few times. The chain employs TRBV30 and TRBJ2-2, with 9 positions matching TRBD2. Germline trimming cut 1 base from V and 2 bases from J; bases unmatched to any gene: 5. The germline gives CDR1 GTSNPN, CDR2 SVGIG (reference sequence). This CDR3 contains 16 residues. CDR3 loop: CAWSDGSGSNTGELFF. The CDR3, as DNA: TGTGCCTGGAGTGATGGTAGCGGGAGCAACACCGGGGAGCTGTTTTTT. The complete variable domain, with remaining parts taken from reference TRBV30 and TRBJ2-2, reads SQTIHQWPATLVQPVGSPLSLECTVEGTSNPNLYWYRQAAGRGLQLLFYSVGIGQISSEVPQNLSASRPQDRQFILSSKKLLLSDSGFYLCAWSDGSGSNTGELFFGEGSRLTVL.

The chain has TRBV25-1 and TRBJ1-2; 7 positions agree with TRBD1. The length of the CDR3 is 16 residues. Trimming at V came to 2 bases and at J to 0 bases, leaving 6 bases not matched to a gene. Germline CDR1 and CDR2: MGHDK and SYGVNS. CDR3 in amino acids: CASSETGALANYGYTF. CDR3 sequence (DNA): TGTGCCAGCAGTGAAACAGGGGCCCTAGCTAACTATGGCTACACCTTC.

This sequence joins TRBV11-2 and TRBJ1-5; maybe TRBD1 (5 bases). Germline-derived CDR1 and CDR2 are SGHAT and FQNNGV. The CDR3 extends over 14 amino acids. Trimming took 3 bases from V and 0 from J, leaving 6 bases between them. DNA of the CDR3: TGTGCCAGCAGCTTGACAGATAGCAATCAGCCCCAGCATTTT. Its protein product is CASSLTDSNQPQHF. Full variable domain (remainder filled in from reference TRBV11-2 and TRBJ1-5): EAGVAQSPRYKIIEKRQSVAFWCNPISGHATLYWYQQILGQGPKLLIQFQNNGVVDDSQLPKDRFSAERLKGVDSTLKIQPAKLEDSAVYLCASSLTDSNQPQHFGDGTRLSIL.

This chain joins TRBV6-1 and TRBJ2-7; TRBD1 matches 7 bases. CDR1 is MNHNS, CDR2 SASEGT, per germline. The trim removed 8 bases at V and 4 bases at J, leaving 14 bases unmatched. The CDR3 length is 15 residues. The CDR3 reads CASYGNAGGSYEQYF. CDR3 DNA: TGTGCCAGCTACGGCAACGCAGGGGGAAGTTACGAGCAGTACTTC.

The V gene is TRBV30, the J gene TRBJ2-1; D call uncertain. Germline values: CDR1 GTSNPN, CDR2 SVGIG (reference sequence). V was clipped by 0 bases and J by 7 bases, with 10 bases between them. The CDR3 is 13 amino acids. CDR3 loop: CAWSVARWNEQFF. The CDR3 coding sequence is TGTGCCTGGAGTGTAGCCCGGTGGAATGAGCAGTTCTTC.